Shown below are 32 T cell receptor beta chains from a single sample sequenced in a study of blood T cells in healthy people across ages. The authors ran a second PCR of about 7 to 11 cycles using a sample-barcoded 5' primer and a J-beta primer mix. MiXCR, run by TCRdb on the 5' RACE reads, gives a single entry per CDR3 protein. Seen here are roughly 730,000 distinct CDR3 sequences, more than 50% observed once, and the top ten hold approximately 24%. The material sequenced was blood. All receptors derive from a man aged 35-49 years in good health.

The gene calls are TRBV13 and TRBJ2-5; tentatively, D is TRBD1 or TRBD2 (5 bases each). V lost 0 bases to trimming and J lost 5 bases, with 16 bases between them. This CDR3 is 16 amino acids long. The V gene's germline CDR1 is PRHDT and CDR2 FYEKMQ (reference sequence). CDR3 loop: CASSLGSGAREETQYF. The DNA of the CDR3 is TGTGCCAGCAGCTTAGGCTCGGGCGCCAGGGAGGAGACCCAGTACTTC. Combining the CDR3 with reference TRBV13 and TRBJ2-5 gives the whole variable domain AAGVIQSPRHLIKEKRETATLKCYPIPRHDTVYWYQQGPGQDPQFLISFYEKMQSDKGSIPDRFSAQQFSDYHSELNMSSLELGDSALYFCASSLGSGAREETQYFGPGTRLLVL.

Concerning this clonotype itself: A junction boundary mismatches the germline segment, possibly from a read error. This chain uses TRBV6-5 with TRBJ1-1; D ambiguous. This CDR3 has 14 residues. Looked up from germline, CDR1 is MNHEY and CDR2 is SVGAGI. The CDR3 here is CASSDSVSGSEAFF. In nucleotides, the CDR3 is TGTGCCAGCAGTGACTCGGTGTCCGGATCTGAAGCTTTCTTT.

This chain uses TRBV11-2 with TRBJ2-1, with 7 bases identical to TRBD2. The ends lost 5 bases at V and 11 bases at J; junction bases unmatched: 6. Germline loops: CDR1 SGHAT, CDR2 FQNNGV. The CDR3 contains 12 residues. This CDR3 reads CASSPTGRQQFF. The CDR3 DNA reads as TGTGCCAGCAGCCCCACCGGGAGGCAGCAGTTCTTC.

This clonotype was recorded many times. The chain uses TRBV7-3 and TRBJ1-2, with 7 positions matching TRBD1. Unmatched junction bases numbered 4, after V lost 5 bases and J lost 4 bases. This CDR3 spans 13 amino acids. Germline CDR1 SGHTA, CDR2 FQGTGA. CDR3 DNA sequence: TGTGCCAGCAGCGCCCCAGGGGGCTATGGCTACACCTTC. Protein: CASSAPGGYGYTF.

The chain has TRBV7-3 and TRBJ1-1; no reliable D call. Trimming left V 5 bases short and J 3 bases short, with 4 bases between. The CDR3 is made up of 11 amino acids. CDR1 is SGHTA, CDR2 FQGTGA, per germline. CDR3 loop: CASSKHTEAFF. The CDR3 DNA reads TGTGCCAGCAGCAAACACACTGAAGCTTTCTTT.

In its sample, this clonotype was seen a few times. The chain combines TRBV29-1 with TRBJ1-2, with D perhaps TRBD1 (5 bases). Germline V gives CDR1 SQVTM, CDR2 ANQGSEA. The CDR3 sequence is 14 residues long. Deletions cut 7 bases from V and 2 bases from J, with 17 bases between. The CDR3 protein is CSARMAGRNYGYTF. DNA for the CDR3: TGCAGCGCCCGAATGGCAGGGAGGAACTATGGCTACACCTTC.

This clonotype was seen only a few times. J is TRBJ1-2 and V is TRBV29-1; D uncertain. Germline lookup yields CDR1 SQVTM and CDR2 ANQGSEA. The CDR3 runs to 13 residues. V shed 0 bases and J shed 4 bases, with 9 bases lying between them. The CDR3 coding sequence is TGCAGCGTTGAAGAGGCAGGCATCTATGGCTACACCTTC. It yields the protein CSVEEAGIYGYTF.

J is TRBJ1-5 and V is TRBV7-8; 7 bases match TRBD1. Trimming removed 5 bases from V and 4 bases from J; junction bases left unmatched: 17. Germline assignment: CDR1 SGHVS and CDR2 FQNEAQ. CDR3 length: 18 amino acids. In nucleotides, the CDR3 is TGTGCCAGCAGCCTCCAGAGTACGGGGGACAGTCTTAATCAGCCCCAGCATTTT. Its translation: CASSLQSTGDSLNQPQHF.

This clonotype appeared once. The gene calls are TRBV9 and TRBJ2-4; D tentatively reads TRBD1 or TRBD2 (7 bases each). The closer fit of TRBJ2-5 to the DNA end suggests the J call may be wrong. Germline loops: CDR1 SGDLS, CDR2 YYNGEE. There are 15 residues in the CDR3. As DNA, the CDR3 is TGTGCCAGCAGCTTCAGGGGGGGCCTTCAAGAGACCCAGTACTTC. As protein: CASSFRGGLQETQYF.

V and J are TRBV19 and TRBJ2-5; D might be TRBD2 (6 bases). The tail of the sequence fits TRBJ2-7 better, so the J call may be wrong. Germline CDR1 is LNHDA and CDR2 is SQIVND (reference sequence). The CDR3 length is 14 residues. In DNA form, the CDR3 reads TGTGCCAGTAGTATGGATGACGGGAGCCACGAGCAGTACTTC. Translation gives CASSMDDGSHEQYF.

This clonotype was detected a few times. The V gene is TRBV9, the J gene TRBJ2-3; TRBD1 is a possible D gene (5 bases). Trimming shortened V by 4 bases and J by 4 bases, and 19 bases separated the two germline ends. Germline loops: CDR1 SGDLS, CDR2 YYNGEE. This CDR3 is 16 amino acids long. The DNA of the CDR3 is TGTGCCAGCAGCCTCAGTAGAAGGGGATTGTCAGATACGCAGTATTTT. This encodes CASSLSRRGLSDTQYF.

The chain uses TRBV7-2 and TRBJ2-3, with TRBD2 matching 9 bases. CDR3 size: 15 residues. Germline trimming cut 3 bases from V and 6 bases from J; bases unmatched to any gene: 7. Per the germline V gene, CDR1 is SGHTA and CDR2 is FQGNSA. The CDR3: CASSFLASGVDTQYF. CDR3 sequence (DNA): TGTGCCAGCAGCTTTCTCGCTAGCGGGGTTGATACGCAGTATTTT. The complete variable domain, with remaining parts taken from reference TRBV7-2 and TRBJ2-3, reads GAGVSQSPSNKVTEKGKDVELRCDPISGHTALYWYRQSLGQGLEFLIYFQGNSAPDKSGLPSDRFSAERTGGSVSTLTIQRTQQEDSAVYLCASSFLASGVDTQYFGPGTRLTVL.

The chain employs TRBV28 and TRBJ2-5; 8 positions match TRBD1. This CDR3 comprises 17 residues. The germline gives CDR1 MDHEN, CDR2 SYDVKM. V was pared by 8 bases and J by 11 bases, with 25 bases of the junction left unmatched. DNA for the CDR3: TGTGCCAGCGGGACCGGACCAGGGGGCCCTCGACGCAGCTCGCAGTACTTC. Residues: CASGTGPGGPRRSSQYF.

The rearrangement links TRBV4-2 to TRBJ2-7; no definite D call. Germline V gene data show CDR1 as LGHNA and CDR2 as YNFKEQ. V was clipped by 0 bases and J by 2 bases, with 11 bases between them. The CDR3 sequence is 15 residues long. CDR3 DNA: TGTGCCAGCAGCCAAGATAGGCAGGCCACCTACGAGCAGTACTTC. Residues: CASSQDRQATYEQYF.

The chain recombines TRBV5-1 with TRBJ2-7, with D perhaps TRBD2 (5 bases). CDR1 SGHRS and CDR2 YFSETQ come from the germline V gene. V lost 2 bases and J lost 5, with 14 bases in between. This CDR3 has 14 residues. This CDR3 is CASSLGGRVDEQYF. DNA for the CDR3: TGCGCCAGCAGCTTAGGAGGTCGGGTAGACGAGCAGTACTTC.

This clonotype was seen more than once but under ten times. This chain uses TRBV29-1 with TRBJ2-7; 10 nucleotides line up with TRBD1. The CDR3 covers 16 residues. Germline-derived CDR1 and CDR2 are SQVTM and ANQGSEA. Unmatched junction bases numbered 11, after V lost 6 bases and J lost 0 bases. The CDR3 bases are TGCAGCGTCGACGTTCGAGGACAGGGGGGCTCCTACGAGCAGTACTTC. It yields the protein CSVDVRGQGGSYEQYF.

This clonotype was counted a few times. The chain couples TRBV20-1 to TRBJ2-5; D unresolved. Germline V gene data show CDR1 as DFQATT and CDR2 as SNEGSKA (reference sequence). The CDR3 has 14 amino acids. Trimming took off 1 base at V and 1 base at J, with 10 bases between the two ends. The CDR3 is CSARVLHGQETQYF. For the CDR3, the DNA is TGCAGTGCTAGAGTTCTACACGGCCAAGAGACCCAGTACTTC.

The chain uses TRBV29-1 and TRBJ1-2; the D is unclear. This CDR3 is 11 amino acids long. Between the trimmed V and J ends, which lost 3 bases and 6 bases, there was a span of 8 bases. The germline gives CDR1 SQVTM, CDR2 ANQGSEA. CDR3 protein: CSVELRDGYTF. CDR3 DNA: TGCAGCGTTGAGCTCCGAGATGGCTACACCTTC.

The V gene is TRBV2, the J gene TRBJ2-7; D is perhaps TRBD1 (6 bases). Germline CDR1 SNHLY, CDR2 FYNNEI. The CDR3 length is 11 residues. Between the trimmed V and J ends, which lost 8 bases and 3 bases, there was a span of 8 bases. In DNA, the CDR3 is TGTGCCAGCGGACAGAACTACGAGCAGTACTTC. Translation gives CASGQNYEQYF.

In this sample, this clonotype turned up a few times. J is TRBJ2-1 and V is TRBV27, with D unresolved. V was shortened by 5 bases and J by 6 bases, with 11 bases between the two germline ends. This CDR3 spans 13 amino acids. The germline CDR1 and CDR2 sequences are MNHEY and SMNVEV (reference sequence). CDR3 protein: CASSPPPGNEQFF. The CDR3 bases are TGTGCCAGCAGTCCCCCGCCGGGCAATGAGCAGTTCTTC.

This clonotype appeared a few times. This chain connects TRBV11-1 to TRBJ2-1; 7 nucleotides match TRBD2. The CDR3 sequence is 16 residues long. Germline lookup yields CDR1 SGHAT and CDR2 FQDESV (reference sequence). V shed 3 bases, J shed 8 bases, and the junction held 13 bases outside the gene matches. CDR3 in DNA: TGTGCCAGCAGCTTTAATGGGAGGGCCGGTGTCTATGAGCAGTTCTTC. It encodes CASSFNGRAGVYEQFF.

This sequence joins TRBV3-1 and TRBJ2-7, with TRBD2 identical over 9 bases. Trimming at V came to 0 bases and at J to 1 base, leaving 7 bases not matched to a gene. Germline CDR1 and CDR2: LGHDT and YNNKEL (reference sequence). This CDR3 is built from 17 residues. CDR3 sequence reads: CASSQDMTSGRSYEQYF. The DNA of the CDR3 is TGTGCCAGCAGCCAAGATATGACTAGCGGTCGGTCCTACGAGCAGTACTTC.

The chain recombines TRBV28 with TRBJ2-7; D may be TRBD1 (7 bases). Near its end, the DNA agrees better with TRBJ2-5, so the J call may be wrong. This CDR3 comprises 18 residues. CDR1 MDHEN and CDR2 SYDVKM come from the germline V gene. DNA of the CDR3: TGTGCCAGCAGTTTACCCTCCTGGCAGGGGGGATTGAGGGAGACCCAGTACTTC. Translating it yields CASSLPSWQGGLRETQYF.

The chain has TRBV3-1 and TRBJ1-1; no clear D. Trimming took off 4 bases at V and 0 bases at J, with 9 bases between the two ends. There are 14 residues in the CDR3. Per the germline V gene, CDR1 is LGHDT and CDR2 is YNNKEL (reference sequence). The CDR3 DNA reads as TGTGCCAGCAGCCGAGTTGAAGTGAACACTGAAGCTTTCTTT. Residues: CASSRVEVNTEAFF. The variable domain in full, completed from reference TRBV3-1 and TRBJ1-1, reads DTAVSQTPKYLVTQMGNDKSIKCEQNLGHDTMYWYKQDSKKFLKIMFSYNNKELIINETVPNRFSPKSPDKAHLNLHINSLELGDSAVYFCASSRVEVNTEAFFGQGTRLTVV.

This clonotype has just a few counts. The J gene is TRBJ2-1, the V gene TRBV20-1; TRBD1 might be the D (6 bases). Trimming removed 7 bases from V and 0 bases from J, with 10 bases in between. Per the germline V gene, CDR1 is DFQATT and CDR2 is SNEGSKA (reference sequence). The CDR3 extends over 13 amino acids. For the CDR3, the DNA is TGCAGTGAGCAGGGGCCCTCCTACAATGAGCAGTTCTTC. It specifies CSEQGPSYNEQFF.

As to this clonotype: A read error may produce the germline difference seen at one junction end. V is TRBV20-1 and J is TRBJ2-5; D is possibly TRBD1 or TRBD2 (5 bases each). Germline lookup yields CDR1 DFQATT and CDR2 SNEGSKA (reference sequence). The CDR3 is made up of 15 amino acids. CDR3 nucleotides: TGCAGTACTAGAGATCTCAGGGATGGCCAAGAGACCCAGTACTTC. Its protein is CSTRDLRDGQETQYF.

This clonotype was counted a few times. The CDR3 sequence: CASKEEGAKNIQYF. The DNA of the CDR3 is TGCGCCAGCAAGGAGGAGGGAGCCAAAAACATTCAGTACTTC. This sequence joins TRBV5-1 and TRBJ2-4; a possible D gene is TRBD2 (6 bases). Germline CDR1 is SGHRS and CDR2 is YFSETQ. The CDR3 totals 14 residues. Trimming left V 6 bases short and J 0 bases short, with 10 bases between.

This clonotype was observed a few times. This rearrangement joins TRBV20-1 to TRBJ2-5, with 7 bases that match TRBD2. Germline CDR1 is DFQATT and CDR2 is SNEGSKA (reference sequence). The V and J ends lost 5 bases and 0 bases, in that order; junction bases with no gene match: 6. The CDR3 runs to 14 residues. CDR3 in amino acids: CSALISGYQETQYF. The CDR3 bases are TGCAGTGCTCTGATTAGCGGGTACCAAGAGACCCAGTACTTC.

The chain joins TRBV12-3 or TRBV12-4 to TRBJ2-1; TRBD1 matches at 8 bases. This CDR3 comprises 14 residues. The V and J ends lost 3 bases and 7 bases, in that order; junction bases with no gene match: 5. The CDR3 bases are TGTGCCAGCAGTTTCGCAAGGACAGGGAATGAGCAGTTCTTC. The encoded protein is CASSFARTGNEQFF.

This clonotype has a handful of counts. The chain is built from TRBV20-1 and TRBJ2-1, with 7 bases aligning to TRBD2. The germline CDR1 and CDR2 sequences are DFQATT and SNEGSKA (reference sequence). Unmatched junction bases numbered 6, after V lost 4 bases and J lost 3 bases. The CDR3 sequence is 14 residues long. The CDR3 coding sequence is TGCAGTGCTACGAGCGGGACCCTCTACAATGAGCAGTTCTTC. Translated, it gives CSATSGTLYNEQFF.

The V and J genes are TRBV7-9 and TRBJ1-2; TRBD1 matches at 8 bases. From germline, CDR1 is SEHNR and CDR2 FQNEAQ (reference sequence). The CDR3 contains 15 residues. The V and J ends lost 6 bases and 4 bases, in that order; junction bases with no gene match: 10. The CDR3 reads CASSSPDRGGYGYTF. DNA of the CDR3: TGTGCCAGCAGTTCCCCCGACAGGGGAGGCTATGGCTACACCTTC.

The chain couples TRBV18 to TRBJ2-2; perhaps TRBD2 as D (5 bases). Germline-derived CDR1 and CDR2 are KGHSH and LQKENI. The V end was cut by 2 bases, the J end by 10 bases, with 8 bases between. The CDR3 is 12 amino acids. In DNA, the CDR3 is TGTGCCAGCTCACCAATCGGGATGGAGCTGTTTTTT. The encoded protein is CASSPIGMELFF.